This is a list of T cell receptor beta chains from one sample in a study of T cells in tuberculosis. Assay: immunoSEQ multiplex PCR; the TCRdb copy retains only in-frame clones and omits some. Among roughly 34,000 clones listed, about 83% were seen once. The source material was PBMCs, sampled at tuberculosis diagnosis. Receptor source: an adult with tuberculosis. Each CDR3 is given with its conserved first and last residue. The D gene is left open where the match is weak. Rows may omit the clone size; those that give it use once, few, many or a size class.

cdr3_nt	cdr3_aa	j_call	clone_size	d_call	v_call
TGTGCCAGCAGTGAATCCCGGACTAGCGGGAGCTCCTACGAGCAGTACTTC	CASSESRTSGSSYEQYF	TRBJ2-7	once	TRBD2	TRBV25-1
TGCGCCAGCAGCGACCTTCAGGGGGTCAACGAGCAGTTCTTC	CASSDLQGVNEQFF	TRBJ2-1	once	TRBD1	TRBV5-1
TGCAGCGTTGTGACAGGGGAGAGTCCAGAGCAGTTCTTC	CSVVTGESPEQFF	TRBJ2-1	.	TRBD1	TRBV29-1
TGTGCCAGCAGTGAAGGGGTGGGCAACTATGGCTACACCTTC	CASSEGVGNYGYTF	TRBJ1-2	.	.	TRBV6-4
TGTGCCACCAGCATTTTCCAGGGGGAAGCTTTCTTT	CATSIFQGEAFF	TRBJ1-1	.	.	TRBV15
TGTGCCAGCAGTGTATGGGGGGACGACGGGGAGCTGTTTTTT	CASSVWGDDGELFF	TRBJ2-2	.	.	TRBV6-4
TGTGCCAGCTCACCACTTCCAGCGGGAGTATCTGGGGCCAACGTCCTGACTTTC	CASSPLPAGVSGANVLTF	TRBJ2-6	.	TRBD2	TRBV18
TGTGCCAGTAGTATAGGGGCTAGCGGGGGGGCTTACAATGAGCAGTTCTTC	CASSIGASGGAYNEQFF	TRBJ2-1	few	TRBD2	TRBV19
TGCGCCAGCAGTGAGTCGCATAGCCGGGAAGACGAGCAGTACTTC	CASSESHSREDEQYF	TRBJ2-7	few	.	TRBV10-2
TGTGCCATCAGTGAACCCGAGACAGGGAACACTGAAGCTTTCTTT	CAISEPETGNTEAFF	TRBJ1-1	.	.	TRBV10-3
TGCGCCAGCAGCTTATTTGGGGACAGGCTTCAAGAGCAGTTCTTC	CASSLFGDRLQEQFF	TRBJ2-1	.	TRBD1	TRBV5-1
TGTGCCAGCTCCCCCCAGCAGGACTACGAGCAGTACTTC	CASSPQQDYEQYF	TRBJ2-7	.	.	TRBV18
TGTGCCTGGAGTGCCTATTCCGTTGGCTACACCTTC	CAWSAYSVGYTF	TRBJ1-2	.	.	TRBV30
TGTGCCAGCAGTTCTCACGCGACTAGCGAAAGAGATACGCAGTATTTT	CASSSHATSERDTQYF	TRBJ2-3	.	TRBD2	TRBV28
TGTGCCAGCAGCTTAGATATCGGAGGGGGCGAAGGCTACACCTTC	CASSLDIGGGEGYTF	TRBJ1-2	few	TRBD1	TRBV11-2
TGTGCCAGCAGCCCCGGGACAGCTAATGAAAAACTGTTTTTT	CASSPGTANEKLFF	TRBJ1-4	medium-sized	TRBD1	TRBV2
TGTGCCAGCAGCCAAGAACCGGGCATTCAGTACTTC	CASSQEPGIQYF	TRBJ2-4	.	.	TRBV14
TGTGCCAGCACCCCCGCGGGACCACGCTACAATGAGCAGTTCTTC	CASTPAGPRYNEQFF	TRBJ2-1	.	.	TRBV5-6
TGTGCCAGCAGTGAAGGAGGGCCACTCACAGATACGCAGTATTTT	CASSEGGPLTDTQYF	TRBJ2-3	.	.	TRBV2
TGTGCCAGTAGGGCGGCCCGACGAGTAGAGCAGTTCTTC	CASRAARRVEQFF	TRBJ2-1	.	.	TRBV19
TGTGCCAGCAACAACAGGGACTCTGGGGCCAACGTCCTGACTTTC	CASNNRDSGANVLTF	TRBJ2-6	.	.	TRBV7-9
TGTGCCAGCAGTTACTCGGGGGCCATCAACGAGCAGTACTTC	CASSYSGAINEQYF	TRBJ2-7	.	.	TRBV6-5
TGTGCCAGCAGCGCAGAGGGCGGTCGCCTGCCCCAGCATTTT	CASSAEGGRLPQHF	TRBJ1-5	.	.	TRBV9
TGTGCCAGCAGTACAAGGAGCTCTGGAAACACCATATATTTT	CASSTRSSGNTIYF	TRBJ1-3	.	.	TRBV27
TGCGCCAGCAGCTTGTTTCAGGGGAGGGGGACTGAAGCTTTCTTT	CASSLFQGRGTEAFF	TRBJ1-1	.	.	TRBV5-1
TGTGCCAGCAGCTCGGCGGGACTAGGGGGTAATGAGCAGTTCTTC	CASSSAGLGGNEQFF	TRBJ2-1	.	TRBD2	TRBV5-8
TGTGCCAGCTCACCACCGGGAGCCATCTCTGGAAACACCATATATTTT	CASSPPGAISGNTIYF	TRBJ1-3	.	.	TRBV18
TGTGCCAGCAGTACCGGACAGTCTGGGGGCAATCAGCCCCAGCATTTT	CASSTGQSGGNQPQHF	TRBJ1-5	.	.	TRBV6-6
TGTGCCTGGAGTGCGGGGGGCGGCTACGAGCAGTACTTC	CAWSAGGGYEQYF	TRBJ2-7	.	.	TRBV30
TGTGCCAGCAGCTTAACCCCGGGACTCCCGGGGTACAATGAGCAGTTCTTC	CASSLTPGLPGYNEQFF	TRBJ2-1	.	.	TRBV11-3
TGTGCCTGGAGTGTACGGAGGACAGGGATACGAAACACCATATATTTT	CAWSVRRTGIRNTIYF	TRBJ1-3	.	TRBD1	TRBV30
TGTGCCAGCTCAGGGCAGATCATGAACACTGAAGCTTTCTTT	CASSGQIMNTEAFF	TRBJ1-1	few	.	TRBV18
TGCGCCAGCAGACCGCAGGGGCTAGAACGGGAAAAACTGTTTTTT	CASRPQGLEREKLFF	TRBJ1-4	.	.	TRBV5-1
TGTGCCATCTCACCCGCGGGACCTAGCACAGATACGCAGTATTTT	CAISPAGPSTDTQYF	TRBJ2-3	.	.	TRBV10-3
TGCGCCCCGATCGGTCGTCTGCATATGAACACTGAAGCTTTCTTT	CAPIGRLHMNTEAFF	TRBJ1-1	.	.	TRBV10-1
TGTGCCAGCAGCTTATCGAACACGAACACCGGGGAGCTGTTTTTT	CASSLSNTNTGELFF	TRBJ2-2	.	.	TRBV7-9
TGTGCCAGCTCACCCGAGACAGGGGATGGCTACACCTTC	CASSPETGDGYTF	TRBJ1-2	.	TRBD1	TRBV18
TGCGCCAGCAGTGAAGCGACAGGGGAAACTGAAGCTTTCTTT	CASSEATGETEAFF	TRBJ1-1	.	TRBD1	TRBV10-2
TGTGCCAGCAGCTTTTCTCGGAACTATGGCTACACCTTC	CASSFSRNYGYTF	TRBJ1-2	.	.	TRBV7-9
TGTGCCAGTTCCAGGTCTAGCCGTCAGACCCAGTACTTC	CASSRSSRQTQYF	TRBJ2-5	.	.	TRBV27
TGTGCCAGCAGCTTGGGGACAGGGGTCGCCAATGAGCAGTTCTTC	CASSLGTGVANEQFF	TRBJ2-1	.	TRBD1	TRBV7-9
TGCGCCAGCACCTCCGGGACAGCTCGGACAGATACGCAGTATTTT	CASTSGTARTDTQYF	TRBJ2-3	.	TRBD1	TRBV5-1
TGTGCCAGCAGTGAGCAGGTCCTCAGCTCCTACGAGCAGTACTTC	CASSEQVLSSYEQYF	TRBJ2-7	.	.	TRBV6-1
TGTGCCAGCAGCTTGAGGGGGTACGGAAGGGCTGAAGCTTTCTTT	CASSLRGYGRAEAFF	TRBJ1-1	.	.	TRBV5-4
TGTGCCAGCAGTTACGTCTTCGGGAGCTCCTACGAGCAGTACTTC	CASSYVFGSSYEQYF	TRBJ2-7	.	.	TRBV6-5
TGTGCCAGCAGCGGTGGGCCGGGACAGGACTATGAAAAACTGTTTTTT	CASSGGPGQDYEKLFF	TRBJ1-4	.	TRBD1	TRBV9
TGTGCCACCAGCAAGGACAGGGTTACAGATACGCAGTATTTT	CATSKDRVTDTQYF	TRBJ2-3	.	TRBD1	TRBV15
TGTGCCAGCAGCGCTGGCGGGACAGGGGGCATCTACGAGCAGTACTTC	CASSAGGTGGIYEQYF	TRBJ2-7	.	TRBD1	TRBV5-4
TGTGCCAGCGCTCAGAGGTGGTCTGAAAAACTGTTTTTT	CASAQRWSEKLFF	TRBJ1-4	.	.	TRBV7-9
TGTGCCAGCAGACCGATAGGGGCCTACGAGCAGTACTTC	CASRPIGAYEQYF	TRBJ2-7	.	.	TRBV6-5
TGTGCCAGTAGGACAGGGGGTAGCACTGAAGCTTTCTTT	CASRTGGSTEAFF	TRBJ1-1	.	TRBD1	TRBV19